Listed here is a single TCR beta chain. The target antigen is unknown. CDR1 is MNHEY and CDR2 is SVGAGI in the germline V gene. The CDR3 runs 13 residues. V shed 6 bases and J 5 bases; nucleotides not matched to a gene: 7. Measured with immunoSEQ multiplex PCR; TCRdb has only the in-frame clones, and not every one. The data show about 210,000 clones, with about 92% seen just once and 1% to 1.5% held by the top ten. The sample is drawn from a study of T cell responses to AZD1222 COVID-19 vaccine. Study-level information: Second-dose timings of about 4 or about 12 weeks were pooled. The study, taken as a whole, reports: Samples come after the peak T cell response, not at day 14.

The chain combines TRBV6-5 with TRBJ2-7; TRBD1 matches 7 bases. The clonotype originates from an adult in good health. The material sequenced was peripheral blood, taken on day 0 of AZD1222 vaccination. CDR3 sequence reads: CASRRDSLNEQYF. Written as DNA, the CDR3 is TGTGCCAGCAGACGGGACAGTCTTAACGAGCAGTACTTC.